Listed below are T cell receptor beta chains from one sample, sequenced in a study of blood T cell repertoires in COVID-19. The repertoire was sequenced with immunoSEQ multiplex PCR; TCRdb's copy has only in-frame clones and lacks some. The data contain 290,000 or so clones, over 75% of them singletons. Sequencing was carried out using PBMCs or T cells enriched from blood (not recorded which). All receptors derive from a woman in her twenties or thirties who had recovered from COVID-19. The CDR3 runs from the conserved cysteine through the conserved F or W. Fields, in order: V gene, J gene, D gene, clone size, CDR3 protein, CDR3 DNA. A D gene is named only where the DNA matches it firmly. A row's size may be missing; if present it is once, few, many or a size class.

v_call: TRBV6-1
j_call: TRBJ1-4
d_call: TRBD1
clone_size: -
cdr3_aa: CASSDRTGGEEKLFF
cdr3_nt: TGTGCCAGCAGTGACCGGACAGGGGGAGAAGAAAAACTGTTTTTT

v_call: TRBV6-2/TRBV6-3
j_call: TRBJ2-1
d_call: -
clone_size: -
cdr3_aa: CASSQNNEQFF
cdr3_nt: TGTGCCAGCAGTCAGAACAATGAGCAGTTCTTC

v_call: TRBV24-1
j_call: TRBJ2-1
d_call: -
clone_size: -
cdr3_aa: CATSDFGPFNNEQFF
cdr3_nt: TGTGCCACCAGTGATTTTGGCCCCTTTAACAATGAGCAGTTCTTC

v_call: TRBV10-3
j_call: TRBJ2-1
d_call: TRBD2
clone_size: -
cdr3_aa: CAISDLGLAGGEQFF
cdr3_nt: TGTGCCATCAGTGACCTCGGACTAGCGGGAGGGGAGCAGTTCTTC

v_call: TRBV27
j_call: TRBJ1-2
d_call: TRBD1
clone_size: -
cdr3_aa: CASSPTTGVYGYTF
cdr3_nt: TGTGCCAGCAGTCCGACGACAGGGGTTTATGGCTACACCTTC

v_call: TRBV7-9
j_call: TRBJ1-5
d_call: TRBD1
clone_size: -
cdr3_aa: CASSPRGDRGNQPQHF
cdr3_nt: TGTGCCAGCAGCCCCCGAGGGGACAGGGGCAATCAGCCCCAGCATTTT

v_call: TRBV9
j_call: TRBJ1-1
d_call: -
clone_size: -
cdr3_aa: CASSVDPSLGGDPMNTEAFF
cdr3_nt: TGTGCCAGCAGCGTAGACCCATCCTTGGGGGGGGATCCGATGAACACTGAAGCTTTCTTT

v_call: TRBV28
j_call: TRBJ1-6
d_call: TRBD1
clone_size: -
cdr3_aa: CASSLLGTGDSPLHF
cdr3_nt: TGTGCCAGCAGTTTATTAGGGACAGGGGATTCACCCCTCCACTTT

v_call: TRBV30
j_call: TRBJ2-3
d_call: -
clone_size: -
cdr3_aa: CAWRAGQPTDTQYF
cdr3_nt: TGTGCCTGGCGCGCGGGACAGCCCACAGATACGCAGTATTTT

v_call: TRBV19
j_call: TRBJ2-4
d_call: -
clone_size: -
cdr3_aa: CASSIWGGQRYF
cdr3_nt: TGTGCCAGTAGTATCTGGGGGGGGCAGCGGTACTTC

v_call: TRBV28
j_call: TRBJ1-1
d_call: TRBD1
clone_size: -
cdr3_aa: CASSLGQGARWDEAFF
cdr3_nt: TGTGCCAGCAGTTTGGGACAGGGGGCGAGGTGGGATGAAGCTTTCTTT

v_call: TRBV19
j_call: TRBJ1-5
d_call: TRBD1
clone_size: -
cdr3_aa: CASTLTGEVQPQHF
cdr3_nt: TGTGCCAGTACCCTGACAGGGGAGGTTCAGCCCCAGCATTTT

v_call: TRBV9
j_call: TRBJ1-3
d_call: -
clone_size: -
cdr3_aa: CASSVVPTGNTIYF
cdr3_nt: TGTGCCAGCAGCGTAGTCCCAACTGGAAACACCATATATTTT

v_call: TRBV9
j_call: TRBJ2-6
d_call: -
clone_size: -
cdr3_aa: CASSTSLGANVLTF
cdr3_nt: TGTGCCAGCAGCACCTCCCTAGGGGCCAACGTCCTGACTTTC

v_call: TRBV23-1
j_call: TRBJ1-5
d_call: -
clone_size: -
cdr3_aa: CASSQSPGQGNQPQHF
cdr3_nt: TGCGCCAGCAGTCAATCGCCCGGCCAGGGCAATCAGCCCCAGCATTTT

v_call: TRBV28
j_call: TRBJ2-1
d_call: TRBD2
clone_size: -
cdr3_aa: CASSPLAGGSEQFF
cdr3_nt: TGTGCCAGCAGTCCACTAGCGGGAGGGAGTGAGCAGTTCTTC

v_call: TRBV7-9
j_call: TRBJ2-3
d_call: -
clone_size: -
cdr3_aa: CASSSPQGSSTDTQYF
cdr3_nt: TGTGCCAGCAGCTCACCGCAGGGATCTAGCACAGATACGCAGTATTTT

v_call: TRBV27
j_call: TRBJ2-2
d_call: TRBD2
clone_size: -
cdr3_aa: CASNAGGPNTGELFF
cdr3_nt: TGTGCCAGCAATGCGGGAGGGCCGAACACCGGGGAGCTGTTTTTT

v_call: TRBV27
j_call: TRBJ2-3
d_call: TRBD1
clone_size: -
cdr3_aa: CASSFSDRLRTDTQYF
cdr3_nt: TGTGCCAGCAGTTTTTCGGACAGGTTACGAACAGATACGCAGTATTTT

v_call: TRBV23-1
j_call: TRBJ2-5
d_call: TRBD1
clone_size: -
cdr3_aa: CASSLPGGDQETQYF
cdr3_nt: TGCGCCAGCAGTCTCCCAGGGGGAGACCAAGAGACCCAGTACTTC

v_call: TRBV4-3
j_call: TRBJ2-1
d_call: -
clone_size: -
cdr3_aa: CASSLQPSGSYNEQFF
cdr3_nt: TGCGCCAGCAGCCTCCAGCCGTCCGGGTCCTACAATGAGCAGTTCTTC

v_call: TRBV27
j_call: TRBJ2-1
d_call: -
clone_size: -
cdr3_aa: CASSGSTYNEQFF
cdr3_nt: TGTGCCAGCAGCGGGTCCACCTACAATGAGCAGTTCTTC

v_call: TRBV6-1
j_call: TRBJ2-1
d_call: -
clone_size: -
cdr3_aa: CASSDTGGAYNEQFF
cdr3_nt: TGTGCCAGCAGTGATACAGGGGGGGCCTACAATGAGCAGTTCTTC

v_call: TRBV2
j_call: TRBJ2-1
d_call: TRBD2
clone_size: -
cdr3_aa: CASSERLAYNEQFF
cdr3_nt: TGTGCCAGCAGTGAAAGACTAGCGTACAATGAGCAGTTCTTC

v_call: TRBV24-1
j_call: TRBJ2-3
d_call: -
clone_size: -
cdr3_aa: CATSDPALQGTDTQYF
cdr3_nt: TGTGCCACCAGTGACCCGGCGTTGCAGGGGACAGATACGCAGTATTTT

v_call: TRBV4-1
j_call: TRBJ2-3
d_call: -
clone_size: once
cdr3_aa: CASSQLAGARTDTQYF
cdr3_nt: TGCGCCAGCAGCCAATTAGCCGGAGCAAGAACAGATACGCAGTATTTT

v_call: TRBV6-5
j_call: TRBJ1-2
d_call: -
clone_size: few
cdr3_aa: CASETSVGSGGYTF
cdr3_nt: TGTGCCAGCGAAACCTCCGTTGGGTCGGGTGGCTACACCTTC

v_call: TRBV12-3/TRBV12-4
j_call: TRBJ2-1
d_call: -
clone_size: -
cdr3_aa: CASSPRENEQFF
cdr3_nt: TGTGCCAGCAGTCCCCGGGAAAATGAGCAGTTCTTC

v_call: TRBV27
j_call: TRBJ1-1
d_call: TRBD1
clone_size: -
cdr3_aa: CASTRGRGTEAFF
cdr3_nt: TGTGCCAGCACCAGGGGGCGAGGTACTGAAGCTTTCTTT

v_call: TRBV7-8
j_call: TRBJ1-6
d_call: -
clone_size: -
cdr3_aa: CASSPETAFLNSPLHF
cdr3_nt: TGTGCCAGCAGCCCCGAGACAGCGTTCCTAAATTCACCCCTCCACTTT

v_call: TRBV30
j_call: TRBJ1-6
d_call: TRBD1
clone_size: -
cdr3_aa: CASDRGWNSPLHF
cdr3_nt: TGTGCCTCGGACAGGGGTTGGAATTCACCCCTCCACTTT